This T cell receptor (beta chain) was recovered during a study of T cells in tuberculosis. For the study at large: T cells were selected with CD1B tetramers loaded with glucose monomycolate. Study results and caveats: GEM motif frequencies gave 55% to 75% accuracy; the GMM repertoire gave 80% to 90%. Smaller alpha distances in active tuberculosis partly reflected shorter CDR3-alpha lengths. GMM-specific TCRs were nearer to active tuberculosis alpha repertoires, suggesting expansion.

TCRdb keeps only in-frame clones here, not all; method: immunoSEQ multiplex PCR. This sample has under 40,000 clones, with approximately 93% found just once. Described time point: new active TB diagnosis, blood taken before or within 7 days of starting treatment. V was pared by 5 bases and J by 4 bases, with 20 bases between. This CDR3 has 16 residues. Germline V lookup: CDR1 SGHTA, CDR2 FQGNSA. Note on this clone: The antigen is undetermined.

The receptor was derived from an adult with tuberculosis. The rearrangement links TRBV7-2 to TRBJ1-1; D is possibly TRBD1 (6 bases). The material was PBMCs, obtained at tuberculosis diagnosis. The CDR3 bases are TGTGCCAGCAGCCCCCGGACAGAAGTTCGTGGCACTGAAGCTTTCTTT. Encoded protein: CASSPRTEVRGTEAFF.